These 17 T cell receptor beta chains share one sample of origin, sequenced in a study of regulatory T cells in long-lasting Graves disease. To make TCR beta libraries, researchers used iRepertoire HTBI primers and Arm-PCR of CDR3 regions. TCRdb re-called the multiplex PCR reads through MiXCR, storing one row per CDR3 protein. The data show approximately 440,000 distinct CDR3 sequences, around a quarter seen once. Time point: persistent/refractory GD, antithyroid drugs over 5 years with positive TRAb. Following extraction of RNA from PBMCs, that RNA was used to make the TCR library. The sequenced sample was peripheral blood mononuclear cells (PBMCs), obtained when the disease was refractory, from a patient treated with antithyroid drugs. Source of these receptors: a female donor with Graves disease.

The rearrangement uses TRBV12-3 or TRBV12-4 and TRBJ2-7; TRBD2 agrees at 13 bases. The CDR3 has 15 amino acids. The junction had 6 bases not matched to a gene; V was cut back by 6 bases and J by 4 bases. CDR3 nucleotide sequence: TGTGCCAGCAGCGATCGACTAGCGGGAGGATACGAGCAGTACTTC. Translation: CASSDRLAGGYEQYF.

This clonotype was seen a few times. V is TRBV7-6 and J is TRBJ1-3; D might be TRBD1 (5 bases). Looked up from germline, CDR1 is SGHVS and CDR2 is FNYEAQ. CDR3 length: 16 residues. V was shortened by 5 bases and J by 3 bases, with 17 bases between the two germline ends. The CDR3 is CASSPLAGGGGNTIYF. DNA for the CDR3: TGTGCCAGCAGCCCATTGGCGGGGGGTGGTGGAAACACCATATATTTT.

This clonotype was counted a few times. The genes are TRBV20-1 and TRBJ2-7; 8 bases are a match to TRBD2. This CDR3 has 16 residues. The trim removed 1 base at V and 1 base at J, leaving 9 bases unmatched. Germline-derived CDR1 and CDR2 are DFQATT and SNEGSKA (reference sequence). The CDR3, as DNA: TGCAGTGCTAGAGGCGGTAGCGGGAAGGTATCCTACGAGCAGTACTTC. Amino acid sequence: CSARGGSGKVSYEQYF.

This clonotype was counted at least ten times. The V call is TRBV2, the J call TRBJ1-1; D possibly corresponds to TRBD1 (5 bases). Germline CDR1 and CDR2: SNHLY and FYNNEI. The CDR3 loop spans 14 amino acids. The CDR3 sequence: CATQRDRGNTEAFF. The CDR3 bases are TGTGCTACCCAGAGGGACCGGGGGAACACTGAAGCTTTCTTT.

This clonotype was seen a handful of times. This rearrangement joins TRBV6-2 or TRBV6-3 to TRBJ2-7, with TRBD2 matching over 11 bases. V shed 2 bases, J shed 0 bases, and the junction held 3 bases outside the gene matches. CDR1 is MNHEY, CDR2 SVGEGT, per germline. CDR3 length equals 16 residues. CDR3 sequence (DNA): TGTGCCAGCAGTTACATAGCGGGAGGGTACTCCTACGAGCAGTACTTC. Its protein is CASSYIAGGYSYEQYF.

This clonotype has a count of ten or more. The CDR3 here is CASMTGDARGYTF. Written as DNA, the CDR3 is TGTGCCAGCATGACCGGGGATGCACGTGGCTACACCTTC. The chain couples TRBV6-1 to TRBJ1-2; D ambiguous. CDR1 and CDR2 from the germline V gene are MNHNS and SASEGT. The CDR3 sequence is 13 residues long. The V end was cut by 7 bases, the J end by 7 bases, with 16 bases between.

This clonotype was picked up many times. The chain combines TRBV28 with TRBJ1-5; 8 bases align to TRBD1. V was pared by 5 bases and J by 4 bases, with 7 bases of the junction left unmatched. CDR1 MDHEN and CDR2 SYDVKM come from the germline V gene. The length of the CDR3 is 15 residues. CDR3 sequence: CASSPRTGLNQPQHF. In nucleotides, the CDR3 is TGTGCCAGCAGTCCCAGGACAGGGCTGAATCAGCCCCAGCATTTT.

This clonotype has ten or more counts. The rearrangement joins TRBV2 to TRBJ2-2; D is undetermined. Germline lookup yields CDR1 SNHLY and CDR2 FYNNEI. This CDR3 region has 13 residues. Trimming took 5 bases from V and 1 from J, leaving 5 bases between them. The DNA of the CDR3 is TGTGCCAGCAGTCCAGGGAACACCGGGGAGCTGTTTTTT. Protein product: CASSPGNTGELFF.

This clonotype was recorded at least ten times. DNA of the CDR3: TGTGCCAGCAGTGGGTTCAGACAGGGACTTTCCTACGAGCAGTACTTC. Translating it yields CASSGFRQGLSYEQYF. V usage is TRBV25-1 and J usage is TRBJ2-7; D perhaps matches TRBD1 (7 bases). The CDR3 sequence is 16 residues long. V was pared by 4 bases and J by 1 base, with 17 bases between. Germline loops: CDR1 MGHDK, CDR2 SYGVNS.

About this clonotype: An end of the junction differs from the germline gene, which may be a read error. The rearrangement uses TRBV7-9 and TRBJ1-2; TRBD1 agrees at 8 bases. CDR1 and CDR2 (germline): SEHNR, FQNEAQ (reference sequence). The CDR3 is 11 residues long. CDR3 nucleotides: TGTGCCAGCAGCTCTGGACAGGGCTCCACCTTC. Its protein product is CASSSGQGSTF.

J is TRBJ1-1 and V is TRBV29-1, with 8 bases fitting TRBD1. With V trimmed by 5 bases and J by 5 bases, 10 bases remained unmatched. Germline CDR1 reads SQVTM; CDR2 reads ANQGSEA. There are 14 residues in the CDR3. In DNA, the CDR3 is TGCAGCGTTAGACGGACAGGGACAATGACTGAAGCTTTCTTT. Its translation is CSVRRTGTMTEAFF. Full variable domain (rest looked up from reference TRBV29-1 and TRBJ1-1): SAVISQKPSRDICQRGTSLTIQCQVDSQVTMMFWYRQQPGQSLTLIATANQGSEATYESGFVIDKFPISRPNLTFSTLTVSNMSPEDSSIYLCSVRRTGTMTEAFFGQGTRLTVV.

The sample holds many counts of this clonotype. The rearrangement links TRBV24-1 to TRBJ2-2, with 9 bases identical to TRBD1. The CDR3 sequence is 16 residues long. Germline V gives CDR1 KGHDR, CDR2 SFDVKD. V shed 4 bases and J 1 base; nucleotides not matched to a gene: 3. The CDR3: CATSEPGQGNTGELFF. In DNA form, the CDR3 reads TGTGCCACCAGTGAACCGGGACAGGGGAACACCGGGGAGCTGTTTTTT.

The chain uses TRBV24-1 and TRBJ1-5; D possibly corresponds to TRBD1 (5 bases). This CDR3 is 14 amino acids long. V was cut by 4 bases and J by 5 bases, with 11 bases left in between. CDR1 is KGHDR, CDR2 SFDVKD, per germline. The CDR3: CATSEFGADQPQHF. CDR3 DNA: TGTGCCACCAGTGAGTTCGGGGCGGATCAGCCCCAGCATTTT.

The V gene is TRBV20-1, the J gene TRBJ2-7; D remains ambiguous. Deletions cut 3 bases from V and 4 bases from J, with 7 bases between. The CDR3 is 11 residues long. Germline lookup yields CDR1 DFQATT and CDR2 SNEGSKA (reference sequence). The CDR3 region is CSASLTYEQYF. As DNA, the CDR3 is TGCAGTGCTAGTTTGACTTACGAGCAGTACTTC.

The chain has TRBV29-1 and TRBJ1-6, with 8 bases that match TRBD1. The CDR3 loop spans 15 amino acids. After removal of 5 bases from V and 3 bases from J, the junction contained 6 bases not matched to a gene. Germline V gene sequence: CDR1 SQVTM, CDR2 ANQGSEA. CDR3 coding DNA: TGCAGCGTTTCGATTGGACAGGGCTATAATTCACCCCTCCACTTT. Translation gives CSVSIGQGYNSPLHF.

The DNA of the CDR3 is TGTGCCAGCAGCTTACCAATGCGGGAAACGCAGTATTTT. Protein sequence: CASSLPMRETQYF. The J gene is TRBJ2-3, the V gene TRBV11-1; possible D gene TRBD2, 6 bases. V lost 2 bases, J lost 9 bases, and 12 bases lay in between. CDR1 SGHAT and CDR2 FQDESV come from the germline V gene (reference sequence). CDR3 size: 13 residues. Using reference TRBV11-1 and TRBJ2-3 for the parts outside the CDR3, the full variable domain is EAEVAQSPRYKITEKSQAVAFWCDPISGHATLYWYRQILGQGPELLVQFQDESVVDDSQLPKDRFSAERLKGVDSTLKIQPAELGDSAMYLCASSLPMRETQYFGPGTRLTVL.

This clonotype was observed at least ten times. This rearrangement joins TRBV11-1 to TRBJ2-7; D is unclear. The CDR3 consists of 15 residues. The V end lost 4 bases, the J end lost 3 bases, and 16 bases lay between the germline ends. CDR1 is SGHAT, CDR2 FQDESV, per germline (reference sequence). The CDR3: CASSSRGSPIYEQYF. CDR3 coding DNA: TGTGCCAGCAGCTCGCGTGGGTCCCCGATCTACGAGCAGTACTTC.